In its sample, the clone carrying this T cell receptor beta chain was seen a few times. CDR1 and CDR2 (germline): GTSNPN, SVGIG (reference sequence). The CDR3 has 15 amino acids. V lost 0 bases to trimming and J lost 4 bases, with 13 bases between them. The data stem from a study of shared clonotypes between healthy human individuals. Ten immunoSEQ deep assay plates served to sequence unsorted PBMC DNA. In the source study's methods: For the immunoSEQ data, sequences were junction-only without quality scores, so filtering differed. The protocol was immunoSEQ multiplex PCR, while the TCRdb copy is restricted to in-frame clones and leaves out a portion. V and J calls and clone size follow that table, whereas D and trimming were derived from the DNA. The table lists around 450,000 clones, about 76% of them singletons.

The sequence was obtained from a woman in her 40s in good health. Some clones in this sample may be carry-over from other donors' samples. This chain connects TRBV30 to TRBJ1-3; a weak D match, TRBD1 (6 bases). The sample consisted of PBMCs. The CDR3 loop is CAWSVVGGRGNTIYF. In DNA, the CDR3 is TGTGCCTGGAGTGTGGTAGGGGGACGAGGAAACACCATATATTTT.